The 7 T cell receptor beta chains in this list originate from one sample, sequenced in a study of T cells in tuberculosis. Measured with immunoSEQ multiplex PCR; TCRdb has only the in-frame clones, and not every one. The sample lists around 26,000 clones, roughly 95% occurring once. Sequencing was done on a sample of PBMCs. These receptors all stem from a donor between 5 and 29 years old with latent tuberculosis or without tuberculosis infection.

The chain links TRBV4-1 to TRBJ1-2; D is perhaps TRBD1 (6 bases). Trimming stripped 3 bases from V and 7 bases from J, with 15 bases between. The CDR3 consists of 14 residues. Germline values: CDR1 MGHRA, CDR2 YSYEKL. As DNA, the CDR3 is TGCGCCAGCAGCCAGCGATTCCAGGGGAGTGGCTACACCTTC. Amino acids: CASSQRFQGSGYTF.

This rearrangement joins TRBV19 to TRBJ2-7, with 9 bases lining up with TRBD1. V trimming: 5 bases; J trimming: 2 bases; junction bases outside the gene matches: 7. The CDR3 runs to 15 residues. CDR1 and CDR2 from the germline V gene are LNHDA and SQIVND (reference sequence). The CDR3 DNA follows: TGTGCCAGTAGTGTTAGGGGGACAGGGCCCTACGAGCAGTACTTC. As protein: CASSVRGTGPYEQYF. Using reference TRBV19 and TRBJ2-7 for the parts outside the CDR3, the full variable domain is DGGITQSPKYLFRKEGQNVTLSCEQNLNHDAMYWYRQDPGQGLRLIYYSQIVNDFQKGDIAEGYSVSREKKESFPLTVTSAQKNPTAFYLCASSVRGTGPYEQYFGPGTRLTVT.

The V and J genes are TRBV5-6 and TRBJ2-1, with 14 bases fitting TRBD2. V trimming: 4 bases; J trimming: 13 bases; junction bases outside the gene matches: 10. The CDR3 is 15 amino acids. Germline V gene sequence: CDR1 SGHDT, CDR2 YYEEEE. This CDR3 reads CASSEQTSGGALQFF. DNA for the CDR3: TGTGCCAGCAGCGAGCAGACTAGCGGGGGGGCCCTCCAGTTCTTC.

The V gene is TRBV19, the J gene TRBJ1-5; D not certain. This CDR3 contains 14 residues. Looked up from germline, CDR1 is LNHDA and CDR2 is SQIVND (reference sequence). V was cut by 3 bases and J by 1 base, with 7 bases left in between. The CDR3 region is CASSIQISNQPQHF. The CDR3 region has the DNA TGTGCCAGTAGTATTCAGATAAGCAATCAGCCCCAGCATTTT.

DNA of the CDR3: TGTGCCTGGAGTGCCTGGGGGCAGGGAATTTCACCCCTCCACTTT. Translated, it gives CAWSAWGQGISPLHF. The rearrangement links TRBV30 to TRBJ1-6; the D gene is possibly TRBD1 (6 bases). Looked up from germline, CDR1 is GTSNPN and CDR2 is SVGIG (reference sequence). The CDR3 extends over 15 amino acids. V dropped 1 base and J dropped 9 bases, with 16 bases sitting between them. The full variable domain, rest sourced from reference TRBV30 and TRBJ1-6, is SQTIHQWPATLVQPVGSPLSLECTVEGTSNPNLYWYRQAAGRGLQLLFYSVGIGQISSEVPQNLSASRPQDRQFILSSKKLLLSDSGFYLCAWSAWGQGISPLHFGNGTRLTVT.

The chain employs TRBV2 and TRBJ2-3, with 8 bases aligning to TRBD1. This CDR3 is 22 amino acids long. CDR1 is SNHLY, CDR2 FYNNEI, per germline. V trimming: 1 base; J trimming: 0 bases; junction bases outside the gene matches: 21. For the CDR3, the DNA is TGTGCCAGCAGTGAAGAATTGTTTCGGGGCACAGGGGGGAAGCCTAGCACAGATACGCAGTATTTT. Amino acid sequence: CASSEELFRGTGGKPSTDTQYF. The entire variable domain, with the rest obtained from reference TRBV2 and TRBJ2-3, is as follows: EPEVTQTPSHQVTQMGQEVILRCVPISNHLYFYWYRQILGQKVEFLVSFYNNEISEKSEIFDDQFSVERPDGSNFTLKIRSTKLEDSAMYFCASSEELFRGTGGKPSTDTQYFGPGTRLTVL.

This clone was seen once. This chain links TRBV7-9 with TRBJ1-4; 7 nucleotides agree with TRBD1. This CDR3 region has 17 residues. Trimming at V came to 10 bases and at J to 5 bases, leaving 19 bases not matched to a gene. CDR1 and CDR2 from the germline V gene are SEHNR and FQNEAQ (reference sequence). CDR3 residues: CATSGSMAGTENEKLFF. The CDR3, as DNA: TGTGCCACCAGTGGATCGATGGCCGGGACAGAGAATGAAAAACTGTTTTTT.